The T cell receptor (beta chain) under discussion was sequenced for a study of T cell responses to AZD1222 COVID-19 vaccine. General study results and limits: Repertoire sampling happened only post peak T cell response. Rises in breadth and depth of Spike-specific TCRs came after two AZD1222 doses. Clonal diversity was possibly underestimated, and white British individuals and females predominated among donors.

Here immunoSEQ multiplex PCR was the method, and the copy in TCRdb shows in-frame clones only, minus some. This sample has over 60,000 clones, with more than 65% found just once. The V segment lost 6 bases and the J segment 8 bases; nucleotides outside the gene matches: 11. CDR3 length: 15 amino acids. Per germline, CDR1 MNHEY and CDR2 SVGAGI. To note about this clone: Its antigen is still unknown.

The chain couples TRBV6-5 to TRBJ2-1, with 9 nucleotides matching TRBD2. This TCR derives from an adult in good health. Sample: peripheral blood, taken on day 0 of MenACWY control vaccination. CDR3 in amino acids: CASRSTGTSMDEQFF. The CDR3 bases are TGTGCCAGCAGATCAACCGGGACTAGCATGGATGAGCAGTTCTTC.